The rows below give T cell receptor beta chains drawn from one sample of a study of patients and donors after allogeneic stem cell transplantation. TCRdb analysed the RT-PCR reads with MiXCR anew, one entry per CDR3 protein. The sample includes around 82,000 distinct CDR3 sequences, 4% to 5% of them seen just once. The specimen was blood, either unsorted or a sorted T cell fraction (not recorded which). Receptor source: a human donor who was either an allogeneic HSCT recipient or a stem cell or donor lymphocyte infusion donor (not recorded which). It is not recorded whose cells these are; they may come from a transplant donor. Each CDR3 is given with its conserved first and last residue. D genes are given only for firm matches. Expanded clones are given a class, and other clones once, few, many or no size at all.

j_gene,d_gene,v_gene,abundance,CDR3nt,CDR3aa
TRBJ2-1,TRBD2,TRBV3-1,many,TGTGCCAGCAGCCAAGATCTAGCGGGGGGAAGTGAGCAGTTCTTC,CASSQDLAGGSEQFF
TRBJ2-7,TRBD2,TRBV20-1,many,TGCAGTGCTTCGAGGACTAGCGGCTACGAGCAGTACTTC,CSASRTSGYEQYF
TRBJ2-1,NA,TRBV9,few,TGTGCCAGCAGCGCCACCGGACACATAGAGCAGTTCTTC,CASSATGHIEQFF
TRBJ2-7,TRBD2,TRBV6-5,many,TGTGCCAGCAGTTACTCGATAAATGGGGCTAGCGGCTCCTACGAGCAGTACTTC,CASSYSINGASGSYEQYF
TRBJ2-3,NA,TRBV29-1,many,TGCAGCGTTGCTGGGCAGACGAGAGATACGCAGTATTTT,CSVAGQTRDTQYF
TRBJ2-7,NA,TRBV12-3/TRBV12-4,many,TGTGCCAGCAGTTTAGAGTTGTACGAGCAGTACTTC,CASSLELYEQYF
TRBJ1-1,NA,TRBV18,many,TGTGCCAGCTCCCCCAGTGAGGGGAACACTGAAGCTTTCTTT,CASSPSEGNTEAFF
TRBJ1-5,NA,TRBV7-8,many,TGTGCCAGCAGCTTGGGACTTGGCAATCAGCCCCAGCATTTT,CASSLGLGNQPQHF
TRBJ1-5,TRBD1,TRBV20-1,many,TGCAGTGCTTTGGACAGGGGGCCAGGTCAGCCCCAGCATTTT,CSALDRGPGQPQHF
TRBJ2-2,NA,TRBV24-1,many,TGTGCCACCAGTGCTGGACAGTACACCGGGGAGCTGTTTTTT,CATSAGQYTGELFF
TRBJ2-1,TRBD2,TRBV7-2,NA,TGTGCCAGCGCCTCTAGCGGGGCCTCCAATGAGCAGTTCTTC,CASASSGASNEQFF
TRBJ2-1,NA,TRBV5-1,many,TGCGCCAGCAGCTTGGAGGCGCAAACGGACTACAATGAGCAGTTCTTC,CASSLEAQTDYNEQFF
TRBJ2-1,TRBD1,TRBV29-1,many,TGCAGCGTCGCCGGGACAGGGACGATGATCCGAGAGCAGTTCTTC,CSVAGTGTMIREQFF
TRBJ2-1,NA,TRBV18,NA,TGTGCCAGCTCACTTTCAGGTTTTTCCTACAATGAGCAGTTCTTC,CASSLSGFSYNEQFF
TRBJ2-2,NA,TRBV7-8,many,TGTGCCAGCAGCTTTCCAACCGGGGAGCTGTTTTTT,CASSFPTGELFF
TRBJ2-1,TRBD2,TRBV11-2,many,TGTGCCAGCAGCTTAGGGGCTAGCGGGGGGGCGTTTGAGCAGTTCTTC,CASSLGASGGAFEQFF
TRBJ2-2,NA,TRBV5-1,NA,TGCGCCAGCAGCTGGGGACCTTCCAAGAGCACCGGGGAGCTGTTTTTT,CASSWGPSKSTGELFF
TRBJ2-5,TRBD1,TRBV2,many,TGTGCCAGCAGTTCGGACAGGGGAACAGAGACCCAGTACTTC,CASSSDRGTETQYF
TRBJ2-7,TRBD2,TRBV28,many,TGTGCCAGCACCATTCGGACTAGCGGTACCGAGCAGTACTTC,CASTIRTSGTEQYF
TRBJ2-1,NA,TRBV5-1,many,TGCGCCAGCAGCTTGCCGGAGCGGGCGACCTACAATGAGCAGTTCTTC,CASSLPERATYNEQFF